These 20 T cell receptor beta chains were all obtained from the same sample, sequenced in a study of blood T cells in healthy people across ages. A sample-barcoded 5' primer and a J-beta primer mix were used in a second PCR of about 7 to 12 cycles. TCRdb used MiXCR to reprocess the 5' RACE reads, holding one entry per CDR3 protein. The sample lists about 760,000 distinct CDR3 sequences, 45% to 70% occurring once. The specimen was blood. The receptors were gathered from a man in his forties or fifties in good health.

This clonotype was counted only a few times. The V gene is TRBV20-1, the J gene TRBJ2-2; TRBD1 agrees at 7 bases. The germline V gene encodes CDR1 DFQATT and CDR2 SNEGSKA (reference sequence). The CDR3 spans 14 residues. V trimming: 3 bases; J trimming: 3 bases; junction bases outside the gene matches: 4. CDR3 sequence (DNA): TGCAGTGCTAGTCCGACAGGGCACACCGGGGAGCTGTTTTTT. It yields the protein CSASPTGHTGELFF.

This rearrangement joins TRBV18 to TRBJ2-7; TRBD1 agrees at 8 bases. The V segment lost 5 bases and the J segment 7 bases; nucleotides outside the gene matches: 13. CDR1 and CDR2 (germline): KGHSH, LQKENI. CDR3 length: 15 residues. DNA of the CDR3: TGTGCCAGCTCATCGGGGACAGGCCCCTACAATGAGCAGTACTTC. Amino acids: CASSSGTGPYNEQYF.

The chain carries TRBV5-1 and TRBJ2-2; a weak D match, TRBD2 (6 bases). Germline V gene lookup returns CDR1 SGHRS and CDR2 YFSETQ. Trimming pared 4 bases from V and 4 bases from J, leaving 14 bases between. This CDR3 contains 15 residues. CDR3 residues: CASSLTGGSTGELFF. The DNA for the CDR3 is TGCGCCAGCAGCCTTACCGGGGGATCCACCGGGGAGCTGTTTTTT. Filled out from reference TRBV5-1 and TRBJ2-2, the complete variable domain reads KAGVTQTPRYLIKTRGQQVTLSCSPISGHRSVSWYQQTPGQGLQFLFEYFSETQRNKGNFPGRFSGRQFSNSRSEMNVSTLELGDSALYLCASSLTGGSTGELFFGEGSRLTVL.

This rearrangement joins TRBV20-1 to TRBJ2-2; D gene uncertain. V lost 0 bases, J lost 9 bases, and 11 bases lay in between. The CDR3 loop spans 13 amino acids. Per germline, CDR1 DFQATT and CDR2 SNEGSKA (reference sequence). The CDR3 coding sequence is TGCAGTGCTAGAGACTCCAACTTAAGGGAGCTGTTTTTT. It specifies CSARDSNLRELFF.

This clonotype has more than one count but fewer than ten. The chain has TRBV14 and TRBJ2-5, with 7 positions matching TRBD1. The germline V gene encodes CDR1 SGHDN and CDR2 FVKESK. Trimming at V came to 0 bases and at J to 1 base, leaving 8 bases not matched to a gene. This CDR3 has 17 residues. This CDR3 is CASSQDHGDRRQETQYF. In nucleotides, the CDR3 is TGTGCCAGCAGCCAAGATCACGGGGACAGACGCCAAGAGACCCAGTACTTC.

A few counts support this clonotype. J is TRBJ2-3 and V is TRBV24-1; TRBD2 is a possible D gene (6 bases). Trimming took 10 bases from V and 1 from J, leaving 17 bases between them. This CDR3 is built from 15 residues. Per the germline V gene, CDR1 is KGHDR and CDR2 is SFDVKD. DNA for the CDR3: TGTGCCACAGGGGATCCGGGAGCCCGCACAGATACGCAGTATTTT. Protein sequence: CATGDPGARTDTQYF.

This rearrangement joins TRBV9 to TRBJ2-2; maybe TRBD1 (5 bases). V was shortened by 3 bases and J by 5 bases, with 14 bases between the two germline ends. Per germline, CDR1 SGDLS and CDR2 YYNGEE. The CDR3 totals 15 residues. The CDR3 sequence: CASSGQTVETGELFF. DNA for the CDR3: TGTGCCAGCAGCGGTCAGACAGTCGAGACCGGGGAGCTGTTTTTT.

This clonotype was detected only a few times. The rearrangement joins TRBV28 to TRBJ2-4, with unresolved D. Trimming removed 4 bases at V and 0 bases at J, with 16 bases between. This CDR3 contains 17 residues. Germline V gene data show CDR1 as MDHEN and CDR2 as SYDVKM. CDR3 loop: CASSSPGAVLAKNIQYF. In nucleotides, the CDR3 is TGTGCCAGCAGTTCGCCCGGCGCGGTGCTAGCCAAAAACATTCAGTACTTC.

The rearrangement links TRBV29-1 to TRBJ2-5, with D maybe TRBD1 (5 bases). The DNA matches TRBJ2-7 better at its end, which makes the J call doubtful. CDR1 SQVTM and CDR2 ANQGSEA come from the germline V gene. The CDR3 contains 14 residues. The CDR3 loop is CSVGPFRAWYEQYF. The CDR3 DNA reads TGCAGCGTGGGGCCGTTTAGGGCCTGGTACGAGCAGTACTTC.

The chain employs TRBV28 and TRBJ2-3; either TRBD1 or TRBD2 may fit D (7 bases each). The V end was cut by 4 bases, the J end by 4 bases, with 18 bases between. CDR1 is MDHEN, CDR2 SYDVKM, per germline. This CDR3 region has 16 residues. The CDR3: CASSSWAGGAADTQYF. In nucleotides, the CDR3 is TGTGCCAGCAGTTCATGGGCAGGGGGGGCGGCAGATACGCAGTATTTT.

The J gene is TRBJ1-2, the V gene TRBV28, with D perhaps matching TRBD1 (6 bases). This CDR3 is 13 amino acids long. V lost 6 bases and J lost 4, with 12 bases in between. Germline V gene data show CDR1 as MDHEN and CDR2 as SYDVKM. The CDR3 DNA is TGTGCCAGCAGACCGGACAGACTCTATGGCTACACCTTC. Translating gives CASRPDRLYGYTF.

This clonotype came up a few times. The J gene is TRBJ2-7, the V gene TRBV29-1; either TRBD1 or TRBD2 may fit D (6 bases each). Trimming removed 6 bases at V and 3 bases at J, with 18 bases between. The CDR3 has 14 residues. In germline, CDR1 is SQVTM, CDR2 ANQGSEA. DNA of the CDR3: TGCAGCGTGGCGGGACAACCGGCGGGCTACGAGCAGTACTTC. It specifies CSVAGQPAGYEQYF.

This chain joins TRBV29-1 and TRBJ1-4; possible D gene TRBD1, 5 bases. Germline-derived CDR1 and CDR2 are SQVTM and ANQGSEA. V dropped 2 bases and J dropped 3 bases, with 10 bases sitting between them. The CDR3 totals 14 residues. Written as DNA, the CDR3 is TGCAGCGTTGAAATGGGGGGGTCTAATGAAAAACTGTTTTTT. Translation: CSVEMGGSNEKLFF.

J is TRBJ2-7 and V is TRBV7-3, with a weak D call TRBD2 (5 bases). There are 13 residues in the CDR3. The V gene's germline CDR1 is SGHTA and CDR2 FQGTGA. V shed 2 bases and J shed 5 bases, with 10 bases lying between them. The CDR3 DNA reads TGTGCCAGCAGCTTACGAGGGAATCACGAGCAGTACTTC. Protein product: CASSLRGNHEQYF.

This chain joins TRBV12-3 or TRBV12-4 and TRBJ2-1; TRBD1 aligns across 10 bases. Trimming removed 2 bases from V and 8 bases from J; junction bases left unmatched: 12. The CDR3 covers 17 residues. The CDR3 DNA is TGTGCCAGCAGTTTAAGGGTCGGGACAGGGGCCAGGGATGAGCAGTTCTTC. The encoded protein is CASSLRVGTGARDEQFF.

This clonotype came up once. V is TRBV9 and J is TRBJ2-5; 8 nucleotides line up with TRBD2. Germline V gives CDR1 SGDLS, CDR2 YYNGEE. V dropped 4 bases and J dropped 7; count of bases not matched to a gene: 6. The CDR3 extends over 13 amino acids. CDR3 region: CASSPQAGVTQYF. The CDR3 DNA sequence: TGTGCCAGCAGCCCGCAAGCGGGGGTGACCCAGTACTTC.

V usage is TRBV12-2 and J usage is TRBJ2-5; the table's D call, TRBD2, has no DNA check behind it. The tail of the sequence fits TRBJ2-7 better, so the J call may be wrong. TRBV12-2 is a pseudogene segment. This CDR3 region has 17 residues. In DNA, the CDR3 is TGTGCAAGTCGTCTAAAAGAGGGGTTAGCGGCCGCCTACGAGCAGTACTTC. Translated: CASRLKEGLAAAYEQYF.

Only a few counts were recorded for this clonotype. The CDR3 region is CSASDTGQFF. As DNA, the CDR3 is TGCAGTGCATCAGACACGGGGCAGTTCTTC. The chain couples TRBV20-1 to TRBJ2-1; unclear D gene. V was clipped by 6 bases and J by 12 bases, with 12 bases between them. CDR1 and CDR2 (germline): DFQATT, SNEGSKA (reference sequence). The CDR3 contains 10 residues.

This clonotype was recorded only once. The chain couples TRBV7-6 to TRBJ2-3, with D perhaps TRBD2 (7 bases). Germline V CDR1 and CDR2: SGHVS, FNYEAQ. V lost 0 bases and J 1 base, leaving 11 bases between the germline ends. The CDR3 covers 16 residues. In nucleotides, the CDR3 is TGTGCCAGCAGCTTAGCGGGAGGGGGGGGCACAGATACGCAGTATTTT. Its translation: CASSLAGGGGTDTQYF.

J is TRBJ1-6 and V is TRBV6-5; a weak D match, TRBD1 (5 bases). Deletions cut 0 bases from V and 7 bases from J, with 13 bases between. The CDR3 has 16 residues. Germline values: CDR1 MNHEY, CDR2 SVGAGI. CDR3 DNA: TGTGCCAGCAGTTACTCGAGTGGGGCAATGAATTCACCCCTCCACTTT. Its protein is CASSYSSGAMNSPLHF.